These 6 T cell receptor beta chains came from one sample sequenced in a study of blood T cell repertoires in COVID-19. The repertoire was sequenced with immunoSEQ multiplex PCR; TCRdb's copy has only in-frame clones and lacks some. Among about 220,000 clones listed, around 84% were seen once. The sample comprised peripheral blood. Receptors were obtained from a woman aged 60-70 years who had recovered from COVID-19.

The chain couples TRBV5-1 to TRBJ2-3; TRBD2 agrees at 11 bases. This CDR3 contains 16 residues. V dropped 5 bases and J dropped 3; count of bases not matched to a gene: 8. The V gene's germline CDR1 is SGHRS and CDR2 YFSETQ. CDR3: CASRQPGLAATDTQYF. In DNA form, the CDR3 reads TGCGCCAGCAGGCAACCGGGACTAGCGGCTACAGATACGCAGTATTTT. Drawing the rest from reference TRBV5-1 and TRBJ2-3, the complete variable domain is KAGVTQTPRYLIKTRGQQVTLSCSPISGHRSVSWYQQTPGQGLQFLFEYFSETQRNKGNFPGRFSGRQFSNSRSEMNVSTLELGDSALYLCASRQPGLAATDTQYFGPGTRLTVL.

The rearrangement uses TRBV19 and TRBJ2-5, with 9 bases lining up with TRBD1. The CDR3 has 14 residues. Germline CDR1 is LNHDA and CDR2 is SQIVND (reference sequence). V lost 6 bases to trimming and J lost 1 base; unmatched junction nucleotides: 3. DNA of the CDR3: TGTGCCAGTAGCATACAGGGGGCCCAAGAGACCCAGTACTTC. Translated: CASSIQGAQETQYF.

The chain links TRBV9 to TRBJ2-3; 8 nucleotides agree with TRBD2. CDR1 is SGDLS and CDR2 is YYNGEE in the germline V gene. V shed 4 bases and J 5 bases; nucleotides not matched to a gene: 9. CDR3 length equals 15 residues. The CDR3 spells CASSSRGGEGDTQYF. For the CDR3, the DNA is TGTGCCAGCAGCTCCCGGGGGGGCGAGGGAGATACGCAGTATTTT.

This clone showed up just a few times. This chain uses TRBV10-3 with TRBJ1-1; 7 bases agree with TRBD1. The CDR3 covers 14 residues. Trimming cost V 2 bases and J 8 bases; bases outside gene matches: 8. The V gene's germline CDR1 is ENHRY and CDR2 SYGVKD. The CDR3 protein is CAISETRDRPEAFF. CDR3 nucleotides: TGTGCCATCAGTGAGACCCGGGACAGACCCGAAGCTTTCTTT.

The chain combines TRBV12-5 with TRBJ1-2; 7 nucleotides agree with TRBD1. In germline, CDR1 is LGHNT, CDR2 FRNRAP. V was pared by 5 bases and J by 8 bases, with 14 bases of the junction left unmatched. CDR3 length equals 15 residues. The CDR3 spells CASGPRQTGVGGYTF. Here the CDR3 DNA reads TGTGCTAGTGGTCCGCGACAAACAGGGGTGGGAGGCTACACCTTC.

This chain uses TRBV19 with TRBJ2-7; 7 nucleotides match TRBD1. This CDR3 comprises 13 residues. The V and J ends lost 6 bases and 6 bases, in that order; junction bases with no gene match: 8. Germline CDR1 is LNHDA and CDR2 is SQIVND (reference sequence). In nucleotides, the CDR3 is TGTGCCAGTAGCTCGAGGGGGCTTGGCGAGCAGTACTTC. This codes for CASSSRGLGEQYF.